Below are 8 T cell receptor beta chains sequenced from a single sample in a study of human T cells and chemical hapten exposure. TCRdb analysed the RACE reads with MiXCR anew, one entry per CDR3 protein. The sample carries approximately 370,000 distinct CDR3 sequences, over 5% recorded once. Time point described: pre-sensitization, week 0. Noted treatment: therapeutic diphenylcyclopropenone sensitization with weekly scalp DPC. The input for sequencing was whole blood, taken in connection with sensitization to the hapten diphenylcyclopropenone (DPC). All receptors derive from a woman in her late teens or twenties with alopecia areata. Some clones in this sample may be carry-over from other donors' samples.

The CDR3 spells CSAREQGSDTQYF. For the CDR3, the DNA is TGCAGTGCTAGAGAACAGGGGTCAGATACGCAGTATTTT. The chain joins TRBV20-1 to TRBJ2-3; 7 nucleotides line up with TRBD1. J lost 4 bases, V lost 0 bases, and 1 base had no gene match. The CDR3 length is 13 residues. Germline values: CDR1 DFQATT, CDR2 SNEGSKA (reference sequence).

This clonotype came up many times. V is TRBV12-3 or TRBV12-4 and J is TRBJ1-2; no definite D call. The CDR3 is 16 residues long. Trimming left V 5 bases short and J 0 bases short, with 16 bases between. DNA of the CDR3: TGTGCCAGCAGTCTGGGCGCAACCTCCCCTAACTATGGCTACACCTTC. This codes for CASSLGATSPNYGYTF.

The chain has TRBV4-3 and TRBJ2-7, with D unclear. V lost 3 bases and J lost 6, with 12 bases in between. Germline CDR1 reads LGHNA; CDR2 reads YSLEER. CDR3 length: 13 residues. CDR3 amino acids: CASSQGLYAEQYF. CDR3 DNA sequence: TGCGCCAGCAGCCAGGGATTGTATGCCGAGCAGTACTTC.

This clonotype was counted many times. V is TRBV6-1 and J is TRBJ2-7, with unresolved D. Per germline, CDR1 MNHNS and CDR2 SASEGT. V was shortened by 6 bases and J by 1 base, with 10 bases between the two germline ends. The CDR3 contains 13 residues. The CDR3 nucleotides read TGTGCCAGCAGATTATCCGGGTCCTACGAGCAGTACTTC. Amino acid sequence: CASRLSGSYEQYF.

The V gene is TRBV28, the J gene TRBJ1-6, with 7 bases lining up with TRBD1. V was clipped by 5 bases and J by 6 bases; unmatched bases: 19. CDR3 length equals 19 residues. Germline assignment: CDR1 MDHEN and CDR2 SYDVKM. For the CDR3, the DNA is TGTGCCAGCAGTCGTCGGGACAGTCTGAGAAGTATTCGTAATTCACCCCTCCACTTT. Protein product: CASSRRDSLRSIRNSPLHF.

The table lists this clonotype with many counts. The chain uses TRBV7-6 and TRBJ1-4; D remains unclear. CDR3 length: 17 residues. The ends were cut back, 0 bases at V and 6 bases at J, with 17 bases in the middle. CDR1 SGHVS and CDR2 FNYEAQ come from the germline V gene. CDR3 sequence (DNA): TGTGCCAGCAGCTTAGCAACCAACATGGGCTATGATGAAAAACTGTTTTTT. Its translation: CASSLATNMGYDEKLFF.

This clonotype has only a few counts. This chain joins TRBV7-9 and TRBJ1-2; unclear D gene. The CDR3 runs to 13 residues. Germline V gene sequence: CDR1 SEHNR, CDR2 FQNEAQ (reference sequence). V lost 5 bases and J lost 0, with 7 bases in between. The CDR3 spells CASSGDTNYGYTF. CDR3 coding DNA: TGTGCCAGCAGCGGTGATACTAACTATGGCTACACCTTC.

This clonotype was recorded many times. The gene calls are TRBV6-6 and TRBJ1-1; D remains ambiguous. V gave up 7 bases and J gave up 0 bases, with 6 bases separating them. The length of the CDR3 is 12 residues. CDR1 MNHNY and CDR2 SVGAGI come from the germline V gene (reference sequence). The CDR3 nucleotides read TGTGCCAGCACCCCATTGAACACTGAAGCTTTCTTT. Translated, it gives CASTPLNTEAFF.